A selection of T cell receptor beta chains follows, all from one sample in a study. MiXCR, run by TCRdb on the 5' RACE reads, gives a single entry per CDR3 protein. Here the sample spans fewer than 65,000 distinct CDR3 sequences, just under 30% being singletons. The sample was tumor-infiltrating naive CD4+ T cells sorted from the breast tumor. These receptor sequences come from a female donor with breast cancer. The CDR3 runs from the conserved cysteine through the conserved F or W. Fields, in order: J gene, clone size, V gene, D gene, CDR3 length, CDR3 DNA, CDR3 protein. A D gene is named only where the DNA matches it firmly. A row's size may be missing; if present it is once, few, many or a size class.

J gene: TRBJ1-1
clone size: -
V gene: TRBV7-3
D gene: -
CDR3 length: 13
CDR3 DNA: TGTGCCAGCAGCTCAACAGGGTCGGGCGAAGCTTTCTTT
CDR3 protein: CASSSTGSGEAFF

J gene: TRBJ1-3
clone size: -
V gene: TRBV11-2
D gene: -
CDR3 length: 16
CDR3 DNA: TGTGCCAGCAGCCTACTAGGGGGAAGATCTGGAAACACCATATATTTT
CDR3 protein: CASSLLGGRSGNTIYF

J gene: TRBJ1-6
clone size: medium-sized
V gene: TRBV6-5
D gene: -
CDR3 length: 17
CDR3 DNA: TGTGCCAGCAGTTACTCGATTGAGGGGCCCAATAGTTCACCCCTCCACTTT
CDR3 protein: CASSYSIEGPNSSPLHF

J gene: TRBJ2-1
clone size: few
V gene: TRBV7-8
D gene: -
CDR3 length: 16
CDR3 DNA: TGTGCCAGCAGCTTAGGTGGGAGGAGGGGATACAATGAGCAGTTCTTC
CDR3 protein: CASSLGGRRGYNEQFF

J gene: TRBJ2-5
clone size: many
V gene: TRBV4-2
D gene: TRBD2
CDR3 length: 16
CDR3 DNA: TGTGCCAGCAGCCAATCTAGCGGGGGGGCCCGAGAGACCCAGTACTTC
CDR3 protein: CASSQSSGGARETQYF

J gene: TRBJ2-1
clone size: few
V gene: TRBV12-5
D gene: TRBD2
CDR3 length: 19
CDR3 DNA: TGTGCTAGTGGTTTGTCCCGAGGACTAGCGGGAGGGACCCACAATGAGCAGTTCTTC
CDR3 protein: CASGLSRGLAGGTHNEQFF

J gene: TRBJ2-2
clone size: -
V gene: TRBV6-2/TRBV6-3
D gene: -
CDR3 length: 12
CDR3 DNA: TGTGCCAGCAGCTACGGGGCTGGGGAGCTGTTTTTT
CDR3 protein: CASSYGAGELFF

J gene: TRBJ2-1
clone size: once
V gene: TRBV5-1
D gene: -
CDR3 length: 14
CDR3 DNA: TGCGCCAGCAGCTTGGTTCCCAGCTACAATGAGCAGTTCTTC
CDR3 protein: CASSLVPSYNEQFF

J gene: TRBJ2-5
clone size: few
V gene: TRBV20-1
D gene: TRBD2
CDR3 length: 17
CDR3 DNA: TGCAGTGCTAGAGATCTTTTGGAAGCGGGAGTTATAGAGACCCAGTACTTC
CDR3 protein: CSARDLLEAGVIETQYF

J gene: TRBJ1-5
clone size: -
V gene: TRBV7-3
D gene: TRBD1
CDR3 length: 15
CDR3 DNA: TGTGCCAGCAGCTTAAGACAGGGATATTCTCAGCCCCAGCATTTT
CDR3 protein: CASSLRQGYSQPQHF

J gene: TRBJ1-3
clone size: few
V gene: TRBV12-3/TRBV12-4
D gene: -
CDR3 length: 12
CDR3 DNA: TGTGCCAGCAGTTACGCCGGAAACACCATATATTTT
CDR3 protein: CASSYAGNTIYF

J gene: TRBJ2-5
clone size: few
V gene: TRBV7-2
D gene: TRBD2
CDR3 length: 14
CDR3 DNA: TGTGCCAGCGGGAGGGTAGCGGGCCAAGAGACCCAGTACTTC
CDR3 protein: CASGRVAGQETQYF

J gene: TRBJ1-2
clone size: many
V gene: TRBV5-1
D gene: TRBD1
CDR3 length: 16
CDR3 DNA: TGCGCCAGCAGCCGGATCCCGGGACAGGGGTTTGAGGGCTACACCTTC
CDR3 protein: CASSRIPGQGFEGYTF

J gene: TRBJ2-7
clone size: once
V gene: TRBV20-1
D gene: TRBD1
CDR3 length: 15
CDR3 DNA: TGCAGTGCTAGCGACTCCGGGACAGGGGCCTACGAGCAGTACTTC
CDR3 protein: CSASDSGTGAYEQYF

J gene: TRBJ1-5
clone size: few
V gene: TRBV29-1
D gene: -
CDR3 length: 14
CDR3 DNA: TGCAGCGTTGAAGGGTGCATTCGAGGTCAGCCCCAGCATTTT
CDR3 protein: CSVEGCIRGQPQHF

J gene: TRBJ2-3
clone size: -
V gene: TRBV7-3
D gene: TRBD2
CDR3 length: 15
CDR3 DNA: TGTGCCAGCAGCTTATTTTCGGGAGGAACAGATACGCAGTATTTT
CDR3 protein: CASSLFSGGTDTQYF